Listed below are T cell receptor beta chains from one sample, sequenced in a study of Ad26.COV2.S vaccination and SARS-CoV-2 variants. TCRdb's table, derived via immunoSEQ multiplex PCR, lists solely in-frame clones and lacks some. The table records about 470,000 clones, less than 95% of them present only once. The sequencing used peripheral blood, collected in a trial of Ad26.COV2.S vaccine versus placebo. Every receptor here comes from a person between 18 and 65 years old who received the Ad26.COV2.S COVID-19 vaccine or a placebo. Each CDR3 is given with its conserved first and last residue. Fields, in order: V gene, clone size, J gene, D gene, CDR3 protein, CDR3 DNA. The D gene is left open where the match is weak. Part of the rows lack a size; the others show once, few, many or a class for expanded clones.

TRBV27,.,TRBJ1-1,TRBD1,CASSLPGGTNTEAFF,TGTGCCAGCAGTCTACCAGGGGGCACGAACACTGAAGCTTTCTTT
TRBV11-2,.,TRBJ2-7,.,CASSLGDMFAEQYF,TGTGCCAGCAGCTTAGGGGACATGTTTGCCGAGCAGTACTTC
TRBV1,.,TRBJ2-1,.,CTSSQVSASGSYNEQFF,TGCACCAGCAGCCAAGTTTCTGCTAGCGGCTCCTACAATGAGCAGTTCTTC
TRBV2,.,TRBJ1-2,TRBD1,CASSVGQGVGYTF,TGTGCCAGCAGTGTGGGACAGGGAGTGGGCTACACCTTC
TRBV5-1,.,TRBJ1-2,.,CASSTLGGNYGYTF,TGCGCCAGCAGCACTCTGGGGGGGAACTATGGCTACACCTTC
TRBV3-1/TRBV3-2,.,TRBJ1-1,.,CASSQGFPSKSGVNTEAFF,TGTGCCAGCAGCCAAGGGTTTCCGTCTAAAAGTGGGGTGAACACTGAAGCTTTCTTT
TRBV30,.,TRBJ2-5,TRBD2,CACRTSGRAGETQYF,TGTGCCTGCAGGACTAGCGGGAGGGCCGGGGAGACCCAGTACTTC
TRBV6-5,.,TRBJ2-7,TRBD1,CASTPGQGGNEQYF,TGTGCCAGCACTCCGGGACAGGGGGGGAATGAGCAGTACTTC
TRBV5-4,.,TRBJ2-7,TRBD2,CASSFGASGSREQYF,TGTGCCAGCAGCTTTGGGGCTAGCGGGAGCCGTGAGCAGTACTTC
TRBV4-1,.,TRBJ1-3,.,CASSQEPGRGSGNTIYF,TGCGCCAGCAGCCAAGAGCCGGGGAGAGGTTCTGGAAACACCATATATTTT
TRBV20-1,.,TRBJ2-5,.,CSASLAVKQETQYF,TGCAGTGCTAGTTTAGCGGTCAAACAAGAGACCCAGTACTTC
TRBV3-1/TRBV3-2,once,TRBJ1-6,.,CASSQDNRPGSSPLHF,TGTGCCAGCAGCCAAGATAACCGTCCAGGCAGCTCACCCCTCCACTTT
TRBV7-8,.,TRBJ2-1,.,CASSLGSRGTDLEFF,TGTGCCAGCAGCTTGGGGTCCCGAGGAACGGACCTTGAGTTCTTC
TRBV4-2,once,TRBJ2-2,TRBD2,CASSREVKAGVNTGELFF,TGTGCCAGCAGCCGAGAAGTCAAAGCGGGGGTGAACACCGGGGAGCTGTTTTTT
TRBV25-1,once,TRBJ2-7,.,CASSFQGEQYF,TGTGCCAGCAGTTTCCAAGGGGAGCAGTACTTC
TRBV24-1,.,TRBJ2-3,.,CATSDPTRQPLADTQYF,TGTGCCACCAGTGATCCGACTCGACAGCCCCTAGCAGATACGCAGTATTTT
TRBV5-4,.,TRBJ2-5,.,CASSFQETQYF,TGTGCCAGCAGCTTCCAGGAGACCCAGTACTTC
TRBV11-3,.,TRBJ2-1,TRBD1,CASSPYRGNEQFF,TGTGCCAGCAGCCCATACAGGGGGAATGAGCAGTTCTTC
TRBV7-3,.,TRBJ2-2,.,CASSKYPGELFF,TGTGCCAGCAGCAAGTATCCCGGGGAGCTGTTTTTT
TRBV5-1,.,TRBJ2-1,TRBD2,CASQERTSGYNEQFF,TGCGCCAGCCAGGAACGGACTAGCGGCTACAATGAGCAGTTCTTC
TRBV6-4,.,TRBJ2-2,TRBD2,CASSREGTGELFF,TGTGCCAGCAGCCGGGAGGGTACCGGGGAGCTGTTTTTT
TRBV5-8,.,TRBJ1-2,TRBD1,CASSWDRGASYGYTF,TGTGCCAGCAGCTGGGACAGGGGCGCATCCTATGGCTACACCTTC
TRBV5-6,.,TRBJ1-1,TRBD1,CASSIRQGGYFHTEAFF,TGTGCCAGCAGCATACGACAGGGGGGGTACTTTCACACTGAAGCTTTCTTT
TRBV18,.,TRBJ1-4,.,CASSGEATNEKLFF,TGTGCCAGCTCAGGGGAAGCAACTAATGAAAAACTGTTTTTT
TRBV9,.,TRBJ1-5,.,CASSLGRGTQPQHF,TGTGCCAGCAGCCTGGGCAGGGGCACTCAGCCCCAGCATTTT
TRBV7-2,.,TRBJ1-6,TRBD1,CASSPFPSGTANSPLHF,TGTGCCAGCAGCCCATTCCCCTCCGGGACAGCCAATTCACCCCTCCACTTT
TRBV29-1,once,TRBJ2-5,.,CSAREAREETQYF,TGCAGCGCCCGGGAAGCCCGAGAAGAGACCCAGTACTTC
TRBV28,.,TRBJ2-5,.,CASSFGIQSGETQYF,TGTGCCAGCAGTTTTGGGATTCAGTCCGGAGAGACCCAGTACTTC
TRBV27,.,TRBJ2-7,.,CASSSRSYPYEQYF,TGTGCCAGCAGTTCCCGATCCTACCCTTACGAGCAGTACTTC
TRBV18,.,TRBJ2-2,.,CASSPLKGTANTGELFF,TGTGCCAGCTCACCACTTAAAGGGACTGCGAACACCGGGGAGCTGTTTTTT
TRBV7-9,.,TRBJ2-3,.,CASSPTFGSSTDTQYF,TGTGCCAGCAGCCCAACCTTTGGCTCTAGCACAGATACGCAGTATTTT
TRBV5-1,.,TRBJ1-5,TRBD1,CASSTTGDQPQHF,TGCGCCAGCAGCACAACAGGGGATCAGCCCCAGCATTTT
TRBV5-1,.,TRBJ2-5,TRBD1,CASSFTPDRFGETQYF,TGCGCCAGCAGCTTCACCCCGGACAGGTTCGGAGAGACCCAGTACTTC
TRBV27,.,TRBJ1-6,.,CASSFGQLNSPLHF,TGTGCCAGCAGTTTCGGACAGTTAAATTCACCCCTCCACTTT
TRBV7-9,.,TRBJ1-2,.,CASSLDHPGRKAF,TGTGCCAGCAGCTTAGACCATCCGGGGCGGAAGGCCTTC
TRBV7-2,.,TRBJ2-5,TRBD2,CASAPTSPETQYF,TGTGCCAGCGCCCCGACTAGCCCAGAGACCCAGTACTTC
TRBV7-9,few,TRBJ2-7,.,CASSLVPREQYF,TGTGCCAGCAGCTTAGTACCCCGAGAGCAGTACTTC
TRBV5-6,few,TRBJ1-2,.,CASSVQVKYYGYTF,TGTGCCAGCAGCGTACAGGTGAAGTACTATGGCTACACCTTC
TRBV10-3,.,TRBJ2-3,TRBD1,CAISATGTGVTDTQYF,TGTGCCATCAGTGCCACCGGGACAGGGGTCACAGATACGCAGTATTTT
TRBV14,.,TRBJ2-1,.,CASSQDRAGWGNEQFF,TGTGCCAGCAGCCAAGATCGGGCAGGGTGGGGGAATGAGCAGTTCTTC
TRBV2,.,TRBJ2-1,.,CASSEDRDSYNEQFF,TGTGCCAGCAGTGAAGACCGGGACTCGTACAATGAGCAGTTCTTC
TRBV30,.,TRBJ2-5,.,CAWSGQKETQYF,TGTGCCTGGAGCGGCCAAAAAGAGACCCAGTACTTC
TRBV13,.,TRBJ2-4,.,CASSQGRGSGNIQYF,TGTGCCAGCAGTCAGGGCAGGGGCTCGGGAAACATTCAGTACTTC
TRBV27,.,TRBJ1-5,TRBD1,CASSIHRDRDQPQHF,TGTGCCAGCAGTATCCACCGGGACAGGGATCAGCCCCAGCATTTT
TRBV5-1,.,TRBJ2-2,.,CASNPGEVGELFF,TGCGCCAGCAATCCGGGAGAGGTCGGGGAGCTGTTTTTT
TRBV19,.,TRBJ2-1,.,CATKGEGSSYNEQFF,TGTGCCACGAAGGGGGAGGGAAGCTCCTACAATGAGCAGTTCTTC
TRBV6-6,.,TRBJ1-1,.,CASSYRWGANTEAFF,TGTGCCAGCAGTTACCGATGGGGCGCGAACACTGAAGCTTTCTTT
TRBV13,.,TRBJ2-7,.,CASSFRGRGTYEQYF,TGTGCCAGCAGCTTTCGTGGCAGGGGAACCTACGAGCAGTACTTC
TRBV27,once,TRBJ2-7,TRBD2,CASSLSGLAGLSYEQYF,TGTGCCAGCAGTTTATCGGGACTAGCGGGACTTTCCTACGAGCAGTACTTC
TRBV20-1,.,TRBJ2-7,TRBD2,CSASILAGGEQYF,TGCAGTGCTAGTATCCTAGCGGGAGGCGAGCAGTACTTC
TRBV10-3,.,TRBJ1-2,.,CAISGRGNYGYTF,TGTGCCATCAGTGGCAGGGGTAACTATGGCTACACCTTC
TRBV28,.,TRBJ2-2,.,CASTKPTMNTGELFF,TGTGCCAGCACCAAGCCTACCATGAACACCGGGGAGCTGTTTTTT